Sequencing of this T cell receptor (beta chain) was carried out in a study of blood T cells in healthy people across ages. A sample-barcoded 5' primer and a J-beta primer mix were used in a second PCR of about 7 to 12 cycles. TCRdb re-called the 5' RACE reads through MiXCR, storing one row per CDR3 protein. The sample has approximately 1,000,000 distinct CDR3 sequences, 35% to 40% seen once. The individuals who served as donors were healthy Caucasians living in Russia, aged about 6 to 90. It was approximately 10 milliliters of peripheral blood that were drawn from each donor. Study-level findings and limits: With age, beta diversity per million T cells declined roughly linearly, significantly by approximately 40.

This clonotype was counted only a few times. No antigen is known for it. The receptor's source is a man aged 18 to 29 in good health. The sequencing input was blood.

This chain's CDR3 is CASSSRDGGTNEKLFF. The CDR3 region has the DNA TGCGCCAGCAGCTCCCGGGACGGAGGAACTAATGAAAAACTGTTTTTT. The chain uses TRBV5-1 and TRBJ1-4; TRBD1 is a possible D gene (5 bases). V lost 3 bases and J lost 1, with 13 bases in between. CDR3 length: 16 amino acids. In germline, CDR1 is SGHRS, CDR2 YFSETQ.